This T cell receptor (beta chain) derives from a study of spatial heterogeneity in lung cancer. Study overall: A unique TCR and UMI combination showed up more than ten times in raw reads, on average.

J gave up 7 bases and V 4 bases, and 4 bases lay outside the gene matches. The CDR3 spans 15 residues. Germline CDR1 DFQATT, CDR2 SNEGSKA (reference sequence). About this clonotype: What it binds is unknown.

Every TCR cDNA molecule bore its own unique molecular identifier. TCRdb analysed the 5' RACE reads with MiXCR anew, one entry per CDR3 protein. Of about 92,000 distinct CDR3 sequences listed, 10% to 15% were seen once; the top ten hold about two fifths. Time point meaning: sample taken at primary tumor resection. Researchers sequenced whole RNA taken from tumor, nontumor lung or frozen PBMC without sorting. Samples were obtained from about 75 donors, all untreated early-stage non-small cell lung cancer patients. Regarding the study as a whole: Detection of ubiquitous tumor TCRs in blood was higher at resection than follow-up.

The sample was PBMCs, taken at surgery. The chain links TRBV20-1 to TRBJ2-1, with 16 nucleotides matching TRBD2. This clonotype originated in a male donor with early-stage non-small cell lung cancer. DNA for the CDR3: TGCAGTGCTAAGGGGACTAGCGGGAGGGCAAATGAGCAGTTCTTC. Translating it yields CSAKGTSGRANEQFF.